These 18 T cell receptor beta chains were sequenced from one sample in a study of T cell clonality in common variable immunodeficiency. Sequencing was performed with immunoSEQ multiplex PCR; in TCRdb, only in-frame clones are kept and a portion is missing. Sampling found approximately 52,000 clones, none seen once. The sample comprised peripheral blood mononuclear cells. The receptors shown here come from a person aged 18 to 69 in good health.

This clone was recorded many times. An end of the junction differs from the germline gene, which may be a read error. The CDR3 end falls 3 residues outside the read, so it is completed with the germline J gene. This rearrangement joins TRBV4-2 to TRBJ2-3; D may be TRBD1 (6 bases). The CDR3 runs 17 residues. Germline values: CDR1 LGHNA, CDR2 YNFKEQ. The DNA read from the CDR3 is TGCGCCAGCAGCCAGGGGATCGGGCAGGCGACGGGGGATACG. The encoded protein is CASSQGIGQATGDT. The whole CDR3 reads CASSQGIGQATGDTQYF.

This clone was picked up many times. The observed sequence ends 3 residues before the CDR3 terminus, with the missing tail filled in from the germline J gene. The chain is built from TRBV18 and TRBJ2-7, with 9 bases aligning to TRBD1. V gave up 5 bases and J gave up 4 bases; unmatched junction bases: 12. The length of the CDR3 is 16 residues. Germline V CDR1 and CDR2: KGHSH, LQKENI. The CDR3 loop is CASSFTGQGISYEQYF. The covered CDR3 bases are TGTGCCAGCTCATTTACGGGACAGGGAATTTCGTACGAG.

In its sample, this clone was seen many times. The read comes to an end 3 residues before the CDR3 does, leaving the germline J gene to fill in the end. The genes are TRBV7-2 and TRBJ2-1; perhaps TRBD2 as D (5 bases). V lost 2 bases, J lost 2 bases, and 10 bases lay in between. CDR3 length equals 15 residues. Germline V gene sequence: CDR1 SGHTA, CDR2 FQGNSA. The CDR3 DNA, read in part, is TGTGCCAGCAGCTTATCTAGCTGGGCCTACAATGAG. Translation gives CASSLSSWAYNE. The entire CDR3 protein is CASSLSSWAYNEQFF. The whole variable domain, remainder taken from reference TRBV7-2 and TRBJ2-1, is GAGVSQSPSNKVTEKGKDVELRCDPISGHTALYWYRQSLGQGLEFLIYFQGNSAPDKSGLPSDRFSAERTGGSVSTLTIQRTQQEDSAVYLCASSLSSWAYNEQFFGPGTRLTVL.

This clone has ten or more counts. With the read ending 3 residues before the CDR3 end, the germline J gene is used to fill in that end. The chain couples TRBV19 to TRBJ2-3, with 16 bases aligning to TRBD2. CDR3 length equals 19 residues. The germline gives CDR1 LNHDA, CDR2 SQIVND (reference sequence). The CDR3 protein is CASSIAPTSGTSGRGAQYF. The part of the CDR3 DNA that was read is TGTGCCAGTAGTATCGCCCCCACCTCCGGGACTAGCGGGAGGGGGGCG.

This clone was picked up many times. The CDR3 goes on 3 residues after the read ends, and that part is filled in from the germline J gene. The rearrangement joins TRBV10-3 to TRBJ1-3, with D unclear. The CDR3 spans 15 residues. Germline V gene data show CDR1 as ENHRY and CDR2 as SYGVKD. Trimming pared 2 bases from V and 0 bases from J, leaving 8 bases between. The CDR3 DNA, read in part, is TGTGCCATCAGTGAGGTGGCTCGCTCTGGAAACACC. This sequence encodes CAISEVARSGNT. The complete CDR3 sequence is CAISEVARSGNTIYF.

This clone showed up many times. Coverage ceases 3 residues before the CDR3 finishes, and the germline J gene fills in the end. The V and J genes are TRBV7-6 and TRBJ2-5; D uncertain. The germline V gene encodes CDR1 SGHVS and CDR2 FNYEAQ. The CDR3 has 13 amino acids. The V and J ends lost 2 bases and 5 bases respectively, with 9 bases between them. CDR3 sequence: CASSLRFQETQYF. The covered CDR3 bases are TGTGCCAGCAGCTTACGCTTCCAGGAGACC.

Concerning this clone: The read gets to within 3 residues of the CDR3 end, and the germline J gene fills in the rest. This sequence joins TRBV30 and TRBJ1-3, with D possibly matching TRBD1 (5 bases). Germline values: CDR1 GTSNPN, CDR2 SVGIG (reference sequence). This CDR3 is 14 amino acids long. Trimming shortened V by 4 bases and J by 4 bases, and 14 bases separated the two germline ends. Partial CDR3 DNA: TGTGCCTGGACTACAGGACCGGCGGGAAACACC. Translating gives CAWTTGPAGNT. The entire CDR3 protein is CAWTTGPAGNTIYF.

This clone was recorded at least ten times. Read data end 3 residues before the CDR3 end; the end is taken from the germline J gene. The chain carries TRBV7-6 and TRBJ2-3; 7 nucleotides line up with TRBD1. After removal of 1 base from V and 4 bases from J, the junction contained 2 bases not matched to a gene. Germline V gives CDR1 SGHVS, CDR2 FNYEAQ. There are 14 residues in the CDR3. The DNA read from the CDR3 is TGTGCCAGCAGCTTAGGAGGGGGCGCAGATACG. It translates to CASSLGGGADT. The entire CDR3 protein reads CASSLGGGADTQYF.

On this clone: The read terminates 3 residues before the CDR3 end, so the remaining end is supplied by the germline J gene. This chain connects TRBV7-9 to TRBJ1-4; 8 bases map to TRBD1. With V trimmed by 4 bases and J by 6 bases, 7 bases remained unmatched. The CDR3 totals 15 residues. The V gene's germline CDR1 is SEHNR and CDR2 FQNEAQ (reference sequence). CDR3 bases read: TGTGCCAGCAGCTCTTGGCAGGGGGCCCATGAAAAA. It specifies CASSSWQGAHEK. The whole CDR3 reads CASSSWQGAHEKLFF.

This clone was seen a few times. The CDR3 extends 3 residues past the end of the read, so its final part is completed from the germline J gene. This chain links TRBV5-1 with TRBJ2-3, with TRBD2 matching 7 bases. Trimming removed 3 bases from V and 3 bases from J; junction bases left unmatched: 7. This CDR3 contains 15 residues. The germline CDR1 and CDR2 sequences are SGHRS and YFSETQ. The sequenced part of the CDR3 DNA is TGCGCCAGCAGCTCCACGGGGGGAGGGACAGATACG. Amino acids: CASSSTGGGTDT. The complete CDR3 reads CASSSTGGGTDTQYF.

The table lists this clone with many counts. The read ends 3 residues before the CDR3 terminus; that terminus is restored from the germline J gene. The chain combines TRBV6-4 with TRBJ2-3; 12 positions match TRBD2. With V trimmed by 6 bases and J by 3 bases, 4 bases remained unmatched. The CDR3 runs to 15 residues. Germline V gives CDR1 MRHNA, CDR2 SNTAGT. The CDR3 sequence: CASSRLAGETDTQYF. The sequenced CDR3 bases are TGTGCCAGCAGCAGACTAGCGGGAGAAACAGATACG.

This clone was counted ten times or more. CDR3 DNA (partial): TGTGCCAGCAACCCATATCCTCCTACGAACACTGAA. Translated, it gives CASNPYPPTNTE. The CDR3 in its entirety is CASNPYPPTNTEAFF. This rearrangement joins TRBV6-2 or TRBV6-3 to TRBJ1-1; D is uncertain. The read falls 3 residues short of the CDR3 end, and the missing part is taken from the germline J gene. CDR3 size: 15 residues. V lost 7 bases and J 1 base, leaving 16 bases between the germline ends. Per the germline V gene, CDR1 is MNHEY and CDR2 is SVGEGT.

This clone was detected ten times or more. The CDR3 is cut off 3 residues early in the read; its end comes from the germline J gene. The rearrangement joins TRBV20-1 to TRBJ2-1, with 8 bases that match TRBD1. Germline CDR1 and CDR2: DFQATT and SNEGSKA (reference sequence). V lost 7 bases, J lost 3 bases, and 8 bases stayed unmatched. This CDR3 spans 14 amino acids. The sequenced CDR3 bases are TGCAGTGTAACCAGGACAGGGCGCTACAATGAG. This encodes CSVTRTGRYNE. The CDR3 in full is CSVTRTGRYNEQFF.

Details on this clone: The CDR3 end is not reached by the read, which stops 3 residues before it; the germline J gene fills it in. The chain joins TRBV20-1 to TRBJ2-5; 7 nucleotides match TRBD2. V lost 2 bases, J lost 5 bases, and 17 bases stayed unmatched. Germline V lookup: CDR1 DFQATT, CDR2 SNEGSKA (reference sequence). The CDR3 is 17 residues long. The CDR3 protein is CSARTNGGGRASETQYF. Partial CDR3 DNA: TGCAGTGCTAGAACCAACGGTGGGGGGAGGGCCAGTGAGACC.

With respect to this clone: The read stops 3 residues short of the end of the CDR3; the missing end is completed from the germline J gene. The V gene is TRBV6-2 or TRBV6-3, the J gene TRBJ2-3; D is uncertain. This CDR3 is 13 amino acids long. Germline V lookup: CDR1 MNHEY, CDR2 SVGEGT. Incomplete CDR3 DNA: TGTGCCAGCAGCCTCATACGGTTAGAGACG. Residues: CASSLIRLET. The full CDR3 sequence reads CASSLIRLETQYF.

This clone was observed a few times. Possible read error: a much larger clone is one base away. CDR3 bases read: TGTGCCAGCAGCTTAGCGCTTCCTAGCGGGGCCGATACG. Encoded protein: CASSLALPSGADT. Given in full, the CDR3 is CASSLALPSGADTQYF. The chain recombines TRBV7-2 with TRBJ2-3, with 9 bases identical to TRBD2. The missing CDR3 end, 3 residues past where the read stops, is filled in from the germline J gene. The V gene end was trimmed by 0 bases and the J gene end by 6 bases; junction bases not matched to a gene: 7. The CDR3 is made up of 16 amino acids. The V gene's germline CDR1 is SGHTA and CDR2 FQGNSA.

This clone was recorded at least ten times. The CDR3 end falls 3 residues outside the read, so it is completed with the germline J gene. The rearrangement joins TRBV5-4 to TRBJ2-7; 8 nucleotides line up with TRBD2. This CDR3 region has 15 residues. Germline V gene lookup returns CDR1 SGHNT and CDR2 YYREEE (reference sequence). The J segment lost 5 bases and the V segment lost 2 bases, leaving 9 bases of the junction unmatched. The CDR3 spells CASSLRSGRTNEQYF. The part of the CDR3 DNA that was read is TGTGCCAGCAGCTTAAGGAGCGGGAGAACCAACGAG. The variable domain in full, with the rest retrieved from reference TRBV5-4 and TRBJ2-7, is ETGVTQSPTHLIKTRGQQVTLRCSSQSGHNTVSWYQQALGQGPQFIFQYYREEENGRGNFPPRFSGLQFPNYSSELNVNALELDDSALYLCASSLRSGRTNEQYFGPGTRLTVT.

This clone showed up many times. Read sequence stops 3 residues before the CDR3 end, and the germline J gene provides the missing end. The rearrangement links TRBV7-6 to TRBJ2-1, with TRBD2 matching 13 bases. The germline V gene has CDR1 SGHVS and CDR2 FNYEAQ. CDR3 length: 16 amino acids. J lost 5 bases, V lost 1 base, and 2 bases had no gene match. CDR3 amino acids: CASSLEGLAGNNEQFF. Partial CDR3 DNA: TGTGCCAGCAGCTTAGAGGGACTAGCGGGGAACAATGAG.